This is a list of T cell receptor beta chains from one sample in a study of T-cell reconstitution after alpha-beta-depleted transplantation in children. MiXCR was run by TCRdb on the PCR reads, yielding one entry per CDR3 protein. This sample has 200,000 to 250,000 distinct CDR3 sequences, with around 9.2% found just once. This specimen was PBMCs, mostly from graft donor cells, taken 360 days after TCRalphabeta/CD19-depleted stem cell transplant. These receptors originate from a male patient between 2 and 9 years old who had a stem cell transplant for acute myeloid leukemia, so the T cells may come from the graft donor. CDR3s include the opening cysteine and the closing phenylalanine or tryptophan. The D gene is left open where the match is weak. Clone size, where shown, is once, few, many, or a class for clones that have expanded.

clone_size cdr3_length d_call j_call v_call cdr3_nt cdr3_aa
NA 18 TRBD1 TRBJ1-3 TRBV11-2 TGTGCCAGCAGCCTCGGACAGGTGGCTCTGCTATCGGGAAACACCATATATTTT CASSLGQVALLSGNTIYF
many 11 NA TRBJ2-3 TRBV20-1 TGCAGTGCTTCCGTCACAGATACGCAGTATTTT CSASVTDTQYF
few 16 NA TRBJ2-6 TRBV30 TGTGCCTGGAGCTCTGGCCATAGCTCTGGGGCCAACGTCCTGACTTTC CAWSSGHSSGANVLTF
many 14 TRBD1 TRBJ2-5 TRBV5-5 TGTGCCAGCAGCAAAGGACAGGGGCACGAGACCCAGTACTTC CASSKGQGHETQYF
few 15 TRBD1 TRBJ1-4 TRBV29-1 TGCAGCGTTGGGCGACAGGGGGCTTCTAATGAAAAACTGTTTTTT CSVGRQGASNEKLFF
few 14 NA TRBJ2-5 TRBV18 TGTGCCAGCTCACCACGAGGAGGACGAGAGACCCAGTACTTC CASSPRGGRETQYF
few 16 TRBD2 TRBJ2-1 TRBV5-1 TGCGCCAGCAGCTTGGTTTCAGGAACTAGCGGGAGTGAGCAGTTCTTC CASSLVSGTSGSEQFF
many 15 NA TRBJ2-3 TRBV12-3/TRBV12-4 TGTGCCAGCAGTTTGCGGGGGCGTGAAACAGATACGCAGTATTTT CASSLRGRETDTQYF
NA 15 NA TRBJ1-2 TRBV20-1 TGCAGTGCTAGAGATCCTTTCAGGCAGATCTATGGCTACACCTTC CSARDPFRQIYGYTF
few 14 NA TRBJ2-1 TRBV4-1 TGCGCCAGCAGCTCTAACAGGGCCTCCAATGAGCAGTTCTTC CASSSNRASNEQFF
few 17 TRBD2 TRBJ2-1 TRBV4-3 TGCGCCAGCAGCCAAGATGATGGGACTAGCGGCCCCAATGAGCAGTTCTTC CASSQDDGTSGPNEQFF
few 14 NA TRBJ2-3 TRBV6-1 TGTGCCAGCAGTGGGGGGGGGGCCGCAGATACGCAGTATTTT CASSGGGAADTQYF
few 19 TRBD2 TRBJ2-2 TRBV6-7 TGTGCCAGCAGTTACTTCCCCCTAGTTAGCGGGGAGAACACCGGGGAGCTGTTTTTT CASSYFPLVSGENTGELFF
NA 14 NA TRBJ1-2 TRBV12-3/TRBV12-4 TGTGCCAGCAGTTTAGCGGGACCGTCCTATGGCTACACCTTC CASSLAGPSYGYTF
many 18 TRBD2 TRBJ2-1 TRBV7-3 TGTGCCAGCAGCGGAGCTAGCGGGAGGACTGGCACCTACAATGAGCAGTTCTTC CASSGASGRTGTYNEQFF
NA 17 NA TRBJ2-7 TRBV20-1 TGCAGTGCTAGAGCTTGGGTCAGGGCGGATAGCTCCTACGGGCAGTACTTC CSARAWVRADSSYGQYF
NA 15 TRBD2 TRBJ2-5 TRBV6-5 TGTGCCAGCAGTTCGACTAGCGGGGAAAAGGAGACCCAGTACTTC CASSSTSGEKETQYF
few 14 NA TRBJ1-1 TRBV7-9 TGTGCCAGCAGCTTAGTCGGTGCGGAGTCTGAAGCTTTCTTT CASSLVGAESEAFF
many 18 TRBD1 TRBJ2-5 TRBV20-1 TGCAGTGCTAGAGACAAGCCGGGACAGGGGGCTACCAAGTTGACCCAGTACTTC CSARDKPGQGATKLTQYF
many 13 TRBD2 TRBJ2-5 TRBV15 TGTGCCACCCCCACTAGCGGGGCAGAGACCCAGTACTTC CATPTSGAETQYF
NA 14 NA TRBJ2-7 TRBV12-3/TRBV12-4 TGTGCCAGCAGTTTAAGTAAGGTGGCCTACGAGCAGTACTTC CASSLSKVAYEQYF
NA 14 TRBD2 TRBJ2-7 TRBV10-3 TGTGCCACCGTGACTAGCGGGACCCCCTACGAGCAGTACTTC CATVTSGTPYEQYF
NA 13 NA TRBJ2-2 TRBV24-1 TGTGCCACCAGTCAGACAAACACCGGGGAGCTGTTTTTT CATSQTNTGELFF
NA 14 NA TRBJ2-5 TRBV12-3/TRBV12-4 TGTGCCAGCAGCACTGACGGGGGAGGAGAGACCCAGTACTTC CASSTDGGGETQYF
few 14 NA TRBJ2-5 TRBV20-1 TGCAGTGCTAGAGCCACCTCAGGGGAAGAGACCCAGTACTTC CSARATSGEETQYF
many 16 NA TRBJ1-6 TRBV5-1 TGCGCCAACCCCAACCGGCGGGCGAAGGATAATTCACCCCTCCACTTT CANPNRRAKDNSPLHF
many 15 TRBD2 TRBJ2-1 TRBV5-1 TGCGCCAGCAGCACAACTAGCGGGGGGTACAATGAGCAGTTCTTC CASSTTSGGYNEQFF
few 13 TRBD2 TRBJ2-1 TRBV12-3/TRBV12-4 TGTGCCAGCACCGGACTAGCGGGGGGAGAGCAGTTCTTC CASTGLAGGEQFF
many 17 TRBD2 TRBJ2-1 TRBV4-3 TGCGCCAGCAGCCGGAACTTAAAGACTAGCGGCAGGGATGAGCAGTTCTTC CASSRNLKTSGRDEQFF
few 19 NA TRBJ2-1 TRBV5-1 TGCGCCAGCAGCTTGGTGGGGACAGGGTGGGGGACTAGCATCAATGAGCAGTTCTTC CASSLVGTGWGTSINEQFF
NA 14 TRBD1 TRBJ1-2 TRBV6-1 TGTGCCAGCAGTGAAAAAGGACAGGGAAATGGCTACACCTTC CASSEKGQGNGYTF
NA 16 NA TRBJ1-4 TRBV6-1 TGTGCCAGCAGCCTACGCCGGACAGCAACTAATGAAAAACTGTTTTTT CASSLRRTATNEKLFF
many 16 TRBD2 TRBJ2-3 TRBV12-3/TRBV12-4 TGTGCCACCTACAGGGTTGCGGGGGGCAGCACAGATACGCAGTATTTT CATYRVAGGSTDTQYF
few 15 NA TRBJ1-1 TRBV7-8 TGTGCCAGCAGCTTATCTCCAGGGATGAACACTGAAGCTTTCTTT CASSLSPGMNTEAFF
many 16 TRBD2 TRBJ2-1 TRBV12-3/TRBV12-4 TGTGCCAGCAGTTCGAGCGGGAGGGCCTCCTACAATGAGCAGTTCTTC CASSSSGRASYNEQFF
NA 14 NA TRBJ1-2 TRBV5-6 TGTGCCAGCAGCTTTTTGGGACGTCTCTATGGCTACACCTTC CASSFLGRLYGYTF
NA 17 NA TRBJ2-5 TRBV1 TGCACCAGCAGCCAATGGACTAGCGGGGGGGCCGGGGAGACCCAGTACTTC CTSSQWTSGGAGETQYF
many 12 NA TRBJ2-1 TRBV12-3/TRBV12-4 TGTGCCAGCAGTGCTCAGGGAAATGAGCAGTTCTTC CASSAQGNEQFF
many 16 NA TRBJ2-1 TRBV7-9 TGTGCCAGCAGCTCCGCGGCGGGACTCTCCTACAATGAGCAGTTCTTC CASSSAAGLSYNEQFF
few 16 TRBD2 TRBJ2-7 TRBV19 TGTGCCAGTAGTATAGAGCCACTAGCGGATATCTACGAGCAGTACTTC CASSIEPLADIYEQYF
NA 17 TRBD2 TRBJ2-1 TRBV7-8 TGTGCCAGCAGCTTAGCGCGGGGGAGGACTAGCTACAATGAGCAGTTCTTC CASSLARGRTSYNEQFF
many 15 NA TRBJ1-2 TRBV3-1 TGTGCCAGCAGAAAGATGGGGGCGGACAACTATGGCTACACCTTC CASRKMGADNYGYTF
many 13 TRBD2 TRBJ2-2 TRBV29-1 TGCAGCGTTGAAAAGGGAGGGACCGGGGAGCTGTTTTTT CSVEKGGTGELFF
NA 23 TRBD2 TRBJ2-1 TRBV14 TGTGCCAGCAGCCAAGCCCTCCGAGCTCCCGGACTAGCGGGAGTTAACTCCTACAATGAGCAGTTCTTC CASSQALRAPGLAGVNSYNEQFF
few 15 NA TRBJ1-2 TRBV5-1 TGCGCCAGCAGCGCTCCAGGGGAGGTCGACTATGGCTACACCTTC CASSAPGEVDYGYTF
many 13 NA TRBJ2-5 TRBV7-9 TGTGCCAGCAGCCCACTAGCCCAAGAGACCCAGTACTTC CASSPLAQETQYF
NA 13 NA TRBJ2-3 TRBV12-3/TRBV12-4 TGTGCCAGCAGCCCTATGGGAACAGATACGCAGTATTTT CASSPMGTDTQYF
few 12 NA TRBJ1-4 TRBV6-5 TGTGCCAGCAGTTACATGGGTGGGAAACTGTTTTTT CASSYMGGKLFF
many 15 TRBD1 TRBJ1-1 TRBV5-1 TGCGCCAGCAGCAAGGACAGGGGGACGAACACTGAAGCTTTCTTT CASSKDRGTNTEAFF
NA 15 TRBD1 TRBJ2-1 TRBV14 TGTGCCAGCAGCCAAATCAGGACAGGGGTCAATGAGCAGTTCTTC CASSQIRTGVNEQFF
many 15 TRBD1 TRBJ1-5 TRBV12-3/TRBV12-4 TGTGCCAGCAGTTACAGGGGGCGAATCAATCAGCCCCAGCATTTT CASSYRGRINQPQHF
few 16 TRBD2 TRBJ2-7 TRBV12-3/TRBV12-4 TGTGCCAGCACCCTTTCCGGGACTAGCTCGATCCACGAGCAGTACTTC CASTLSGTSSIHEQYF
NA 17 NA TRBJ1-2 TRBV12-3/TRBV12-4 TGTGCCAGCAGTGCCCGCGGCACAGGTCCTGGGTGGTATGGCTACACCTTC CASSARGTGPGWYGYTF
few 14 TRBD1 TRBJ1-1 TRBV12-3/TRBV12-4 TGTGCCAGCACTTGGACAGGGCTGGACACTGAAGCTTTCTTT CASTWTGLDTEAFF
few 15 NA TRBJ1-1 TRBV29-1 TGCAGCTCCCACGCCTTCGGACAGAAGGGGACTGAAGCTTTCTTT CSSHAFGQKGTEAFF
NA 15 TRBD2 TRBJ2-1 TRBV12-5 TGTGCTAGTGGTCCCGGGACTAGCGGGGTCTCAGAGCAGTTCTTC CASGPGTSGVSEQFF
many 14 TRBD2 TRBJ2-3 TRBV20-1 TGCAGTGCTAGACCACTAGCGGGACCAGATACGCAGTATTTT CSARPLAGPDTQYF
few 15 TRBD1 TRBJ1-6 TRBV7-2 TGTGCCAGCAGCCCCCGACAGGGTTCAGGTTCACCCCTCCACTTT CASSPRQGSGSPLHF
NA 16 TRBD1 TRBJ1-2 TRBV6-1 TGTGCCAGCAGCGCCGGGACAGACACAACTAACTATGGCTACACCTTC CASSAGTDTTNYGYTF
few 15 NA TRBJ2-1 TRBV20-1 TGCAGTGCTAGAGGACGGTCGAGCTCCTACAATGAGCAGTTCTTC CSARGRSSSYNEQFF